Below are 28 T cell receptor beta chains sequenced from a single sample in a study of T cells in Graves' hyperthyroidism and ophthalmopathy. Researchers took RNA transcripts and amplified the TCR beta CDR3 regions from them. In the first-round RT-PCR of the TCR CDR3, the HTBI primer set was used. One entry per CDR3 protein results from TCRdb running MiXCR on the multiplex PCR reads. The sample records fewer than 850,000 distinct CDR3 sequences, 17% being singletons. Sequenced: blood. The receptors stem from a man in his forties or fifties with Graves' hyperthyroidism.

This clonotype was counted ten times or more. This chain uses TRBV11-2 with TRBJ1-2; the match to TRBD1 covers 7 bases. This CDR3 is built from 13 residues. The trim removed 1 base at V and 7 bases at J, leaving 3 bases unmatched. From germline, CDR1 is SGHAT and CDR2 FQNNGV. The CDR3 DNA reads TGTGCCAGCAGCTTAGGAGGGGGCTCTGGCTACACCTTC. Its translation is CASSLGGGSGYTF.

With regard to this clonotype: A much larger clonotype is one base distant, so this may be a read error. The J gene is TRBJ2-5, the V gene TRBV10-3; TRBD2 is a possible D gene (6 bases). Looked up from germline, CDR1 is ENHRY and CDR2 is SYGVKD. This CDR3 region has 15 residues. The CDR3 region is CAISDSAGPREAQYF. Here the CDR3 DNA reads TGTGCCATCAGTGATTCAGCGGGCCCGAGAGAGGCCCAGTACTTC.

There are many counts of this clonotype. The chain combines TRBV7-2 with TRBJ1-1, with D uncertain. V lost 5 bases and J 1 base, leaving 8 bases between the germline ends. This CDR3 region has 13 residues. The germline gives CDR1 SGHTA, CDR2 FQGNSA. Written as DNA, the CDR3 is TGTGCCAGCAGCACTCAGAAGAACACTGAAGCTTTCTTT. This codes for CASSTQKNTEAFF.

This clonotype has a count of ten or more. The rearrangement links TRBV2 to TRBJ2-7; D remains ambiguous. The V gene lost 8 bases and the J gene lost 2 bases, with 16 bases spanning the gap. Germline V gives CDR1 SNHLY, CDR2 FYNNEI. The CDR3 extends over 14 amino acids. The CDR3 sequence: CASRSEHHPYEQYF. The CDR3 DNA is TGTGCCAGCCGCTCAGAACACCACCCCTACGAGCAGTACTTC.

The chain is built from TRBV12-3 or TRBV12-4 and TRBJ2-1; D is perhaps TRBD2 (5 bases). The CDR3 extends over 15 amino acids. V was cut by 5 bases and J by 5 bases, with 16 bases left in between. The CDR3 sequence is CASSPRPGSHNEQFF. The CDR3 DNA sequence: TGTGCCAGCAGTCCCCGACCGGGATCTCACAATGAGCAGTTCTTC.

As concerns this clonotype: A much larger clonotype is one base distant, so this may be a read error. The chain is built from TRBV3-1 and TRBJ1-2, with D tentatively TRBD1 (5 bases). The CDR3 contains 17 residues. Germline assignment: CDR1 LGHDT and CDR2 YNNKEL (reference sequence). V was pared by 1 base and J by 0 bases, with 15 bases between. The CDR3 here is CASSQVYGATSNYGYTF. For the CDR3, the DNA is TGTGCCAGCAGCCAAGTGTACGGGGCCACCTCTAACTATGGCTACACCTTC. The full variable domain, in which reference TRBV3-1 and TRBJ1-2 provide the parts outside the CDR3, is DTAVSQTPKYLVTQMGNDKSIKCEQNLGHDTMYWYKQDSKKFLKIMFSYNNKELIINETVPNRFSPKSPDKAHLNLHINSLELGDSAVYFCASSQVYGATSNYGYTFGSGTRLTVV.

A few counts support this clonotype. This chain connects TRBV7-9 to TRBJ2-7, with a weak D call TRBD2 (6 bases). Germline-derived CDR1 and CDR2 are SEHNR and FQNEAQ (reference sequence). The V end lost 3 bases, the J end lost 2 bases, and 14 bases lay between the germline ends. This CDR3 has 15 amino acids. In nucleotides, the CDR3 is TGTGCCAGCAGCTTTATTGCGGGATACGCCTACGAGCAGTACTTC. Translating it yields CASSFIAGYAYEQYF.

In its sample, this clonotype was seen a few times. The chain uses TRBV2 and TRBJ2-3; D gene ambiguous. CDR3 length: 14 residues. The germline CDR1 and CDR2 sequences are SNHLY and FYNNEI. The ends were cut back, 7 bases at V and 0 bases at J, with 11 bases in the middle. The CDR3, as DNA: TGTGCCAGCACGCTCCTCGTGAGCACAGATACGCAGTATTTT. Protein product: CASTLLVSTDTQYF.

This clonotype was found many times. V and J are TRBV2 and TRBJ2-6; no clear D gene. V gave up 2 bases and J gave up 0 bases, with 14 bases separating them. Germline assignment: CDR1 SNHLY and CDR2 FYNNEI. This CDR3 comprises 18 residues. The CDR3 coding sequence is TGTGCCAGCAGTGAACCCAGGCTTCCCTTCTCTGGGGCCAACGTCCTGACTTTC. This codes for CASSEPRLPFSGANVLTF. Looking up the rest from reference TRBV2 and TRBJ2-6 gives the full variable domain: EPEVTQTPSHQVTQMGQEVILRCVPISNHLYFYWYRQILGQKVEFLVSFYNNEISEKSEIFDDQFSVERPDGSNFTLKIRSTKLEDSAMYFCASSEPRLPFSGANVLTFGAGSRLTVL.

This clonotype was counted many times. The rearrangement uses TRBV5-5 and TRBJ2-1, with 7 bases identical to TRBD1. J was trimmed by 7 bases and V by 4 bases; bases with no gene match: 2. Germline V gene lookup returns CDR1 SGHKS and CDR2 YYEKEE (reference sequence). The CDR3 covers 12 residues. This CDR3 reads CASSQTGNEQFF. In nucleotides, the CDR3 is TGTGCCAGCAGCCAGACAGGGAATGAGCAGTTCTTC.

This clonotype was detected ten times or more. The chain joins TRBV11-2 to TRBJ2-1, with D possibly being TRBD1 or TRBD2 (5 bases each). This CDR3 is 14 amino acids long. Trimming removed 1 base at V and 4 bases at J, with 8 bases between. Germline CDR1 reads SGHAT; CDR2 reads FQNNGV. CDR3 region: CASSLAGRYNEQFF. CDR3 nucleotides: TGTGCCAGCAGCTTAGCGGGACGGTACAATGAGCAGTTCTTC.

In this sample, this clonotype turned up many times. The chain couples TRBV28 to TRBJ2-1; TRBD1 aligns across 8 bases. Per germline, CDR1 MDHEN and CDR2 SYDVKM. The CDR3 covers 15 residues. J gave up 3 bases and V 6 bases, and 7 bases lay outside the gene matches. CDR3 nucleotide sequence: TGTGCCAGCAGCGAGACAGGGGCCTACTACAATGAGCAGTTCTTC. This codes for CASSETGAYYNEQFF.

For this clonotype: A much larger clone sits a single nucleotide away, making a read error possible. The V gene is TRBV3-1, the J gene TRBJ2-5, with D unresolved. The CDR3 contains 14 residues. Germline V gives CDR1 LGHDT, CDR2 YNNKEL (reference sequence). The CDR3 DNA reads as TGTGCCAGCAGCCATCCCGGCTTACAAGAGGCCCAGTACTTC. Translating it yields CASSHPGLQEAQYF.

Comment on this clonotype: This could be a read error, since a much larger clone is one nucleotide away. The gene calls are TRBV12-3 or TRBV12-4 and TRBJ1-5, with D unresolved. The CDR3 is 14 amino acids. CDR3 sequence reads: CASGLKQSNQPQHF. CDR3 bases: TGTGCCAGCGGTTTAAAACAGTCAAATCAGCCCCAGCATTTT.

This clonotype was detected ten times or more. The V and J genes are TRBV20-1 and TRBJ2-2; possible D gene TRBD1, 6 bases. This CDR3 has 14 amino acids. The germline gives CDR1 DFQATT, CDR2 SNEGSKA (reference sequence). V was shortened by 4 bases and J by 2 bases, with 11 bases between the two germline ends. The CDR3, as DNA: TGCAGTGCTAAGGGGACATCAAACACCGGGGAGCTGTTTTTT. The encoded protein is CSAKGTSNTGELFF.

The table lists this clonotype with a few counts. The rearrangement uses TRBV25-1 and TRBJ2-4, with 8 nucleotides matching TRBD1. Trimming took 4 bases from V and 9 from J; bases not matched to a gene: 2. Germline loops: CDR1 MGHDK, CDR2 SYGVNS. The CDR3 contains 12 residues. In DNA form, the CDR3 reads TGTGCCAGCAGTGGCCAGGGGGCCATTCAGTACTTC. It specifies CASSGQGAIQYF.

This sequence joins TRBV11-1 and TRBJ2-7; 7 nucleotides match TRBD1. Germline trimming cut 5 bases from V and 2 bases from J; bases unmatched to any gene: 12. The CDR3 totals 16 residues. Germline values: CDR1 SGHAT, CDR2 FQDESV (reference sequence). This chain's CDR3 is CASSPLDDRATYEQYF. DNA for the CDR3: TGTGCCAGCAGCCCCTTGGATGACAGGGCTACCTACGAGCAGTACTTC.

This clonotype was seen a handful of times. The rearrangement joins TRBV7-2 to TRBJ1-1; no firm D call. In germline, CDR1 is SGHTA, CDR2 FQGNSA. The CDR3 contains 13 residues. V lost 5 bases to trimming and J lost 0 bases, with 7 bases between them. The CDR3 bases are TGTGCCAGCAGCCCCTGGCTGAACACTGAAGCTTTCTTT. This sequence encodes CASSPWLNTEAFF.

This clonotype has a handful of counts. The chain couples TRBV11-2 to TRBJ2-7, with D possibly called TRBD1 or TRBD2 (5 bases each). The V end lost 0 bases, the J end lost 6 bases, and 12 bases lay between the germline ends. Germline assignment: CDR1 SGHAT and CDR2 FQNNGV. This CDR3 region has 14 residues. CDR3: CASSLDPKGREQYF. DNA for the CDR3: TGTGCCAGCAGCTTAGATCCCAAGGGACGCGAGCAGTACTTC.

This clonotype turned up a few times. The chain has TRBV7-6 and TRBJ2-6; TRBD1 agrees at 7 bases. The V and J ends lost 2 bases and 3 bases, in that order; junction bases with no gene match: 7. The CDR3 consists of 17 residues. Germline assignment: CDR1 SGHVS and CDR2 FNYEAQ. CDR3 DNA: TGTGCCAGCAGCTTATCCGGGACAGTCAGTGGGGCCAACGTCCTGACTTTC. Translating gives CASSLSGTVSGANVLTF. Filled out from reference TRBV7-6 and TRBJ2-6, the complete variable domain reads GAGVSQSPRYKVTKRGQDVALRCDPISGHVSLYWYRQALGQGPEFLTYFNYEAQQDKSGLPNDRFSAERPEGSISTLTIQRTEQRDSAMYRCASSLSGTVSGANVLTFGAGSRLTVL.

The CDR3 bases are TGTGCCAGTACTGGCGGCCTAGCGAACACCGGGGAGCTGTTTTTT. This translates into CASTGGLANTGELFF. The genes are TRBV19 and TRBJ2-2; no definite D call. In germline, CDR1 is LNHDA, CDR2 SQIVND (reference sequence). The CDR3 length is 15 residues. V lost 7 bases and J lost 0, with 12 bases in between.

The chain couples TRBV27 to TRBJ2-5, with 7 bases aligning to TRBD2. Germline V CDR1 and CDR2: MNHEY, SMNVEV (reference sequence). J was trimmed by 5 bases and V by 6 bases; bases with no gene match: 9. This CDR3 has 14 residues. The CDR3 bases are TGTGCCAGCAGCAGTGCGGGAGCAGGGGAGACCCAGTACTTC. Translated: CASSSAGAGETQYF.

This clonotype was seen only a few times. The chain recombines TRBV2 with TRBJ1-5, with D unresolved. The CDR3 contains 14 residues. Germline V gene data show CDR1 as SNHLY and CDR2 as FYNNEI. The V end lost 4 bases, the J end lost 4 bases, and 11 bases lay between the germline ends. DNA for the CDR3: TGTGCCAGCAGTGTCGGGAAAGGGAATCAGCCCCAGCATTTT. It yields the protein CASSVGKGNQPQHF.

The genes are TRBV9 and TRBJ1-3, with 9 positions matching TRBD1. The CDR3 length is 16 residues. J gave up 4 bases and V 4 bases, and 9 bases lay outside the gene matches. Germline CDR1 reads SGDLS; CDR2 reads YYNGEE. The CDR3, as DNA: TGTGCCAGCAGCACAACACAGGGGGCTTTCGGAAACACCATATATTTT. This sequence encodes CASSTTQGAFGNTIYF.

This clonotype was seen repeatedly, ten times or more. The V call is TRBV2, the J call TRBJ2-3; the match to TRBD1 covers 7 bases. This CDR3 comprises 16 residues. Germline CDR1 SNHLY, CDR2 FYNNEI. J lost 2 bases, V lost 3 bases, and 8 bases had no gene match. CDR3 DNA: TGTGCCAGCAGTGATCCCGGGACAGTACTCACAGATACGCAGTATTTT. As protein: CASSDPGTVLTDTQYF.

This clonotype has at least ten counts. The chain recombines TRBV10-3 with TRBJ2-6; D is ambiguous. The V end was cut by 0 bases, the J end by 4 bases, with 4 bases between. CDR3 length: 14 residues. Germline V gene data show CDR1 as ENHRY and CDR2 as SYGVKD. The CDR3 DNA follows: TGTGCCATCAGTGAGTCGGGGGGGGCCAACGTCCTGACTTTC. This encodes CAISESGGANVLTF.

This rearrangement joins TRBV6-1 to TRBJ2-1; 10 bases fit TRBD2. The CDR3 sequence is 19 residues long. Trimming removed 5 bases from V and 10 bases from J; junction bases left unmatched: 23. Germline V gene sequence: CDR1 MNHNS, CDR2 SASEGT. CDR3 bases: TGTGCCAGCAGTTCCTCTCGGCTAGCGGGAGTAGGTCTGTTTCGGGAGCAGTTCTTC. It translates to CASSSSRLAGVGLFREQFF.

The chain links TRBV6-2 or TRBV6-3 to TRBJ2-3; 7 bases agree with TRBD1. Trimming took 6 bases from V and 6 from J; bases not matched to a gene: 6. The CDR3 runs 13 residues. Germline V CDR1 and CDR2: MNHEY, SVGEGT. The CDR3 is CASRPGTVDTQYF. DNA of the CDR3: TGTGCCAGCAGGCCCGGGACAGTGGATACGCAGTATTTT.